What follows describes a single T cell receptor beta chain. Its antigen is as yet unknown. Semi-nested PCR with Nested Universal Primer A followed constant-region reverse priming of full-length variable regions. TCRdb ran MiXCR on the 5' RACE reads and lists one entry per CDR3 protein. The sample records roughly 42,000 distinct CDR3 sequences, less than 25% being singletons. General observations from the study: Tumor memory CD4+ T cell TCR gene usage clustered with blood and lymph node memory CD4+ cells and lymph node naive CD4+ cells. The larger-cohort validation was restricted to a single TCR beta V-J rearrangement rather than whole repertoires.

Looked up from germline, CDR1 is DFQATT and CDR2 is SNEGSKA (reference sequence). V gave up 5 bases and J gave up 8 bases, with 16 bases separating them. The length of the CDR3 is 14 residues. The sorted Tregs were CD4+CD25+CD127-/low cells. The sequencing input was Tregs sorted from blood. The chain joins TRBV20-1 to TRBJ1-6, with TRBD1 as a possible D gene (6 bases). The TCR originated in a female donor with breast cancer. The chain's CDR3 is CSAGEGGLDSPLHF. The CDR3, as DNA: TGCAGTGCTGGGGAGGGGGGATTAGATTCACCCCTCCACTTT.